The 13 T cell receptor beta chains below were found in one sample sequenced in a study of blood T cell repertoires in COVID-19. Clones were read by immunoSEQ multiplex PCR, and TCRdb kept only the in-frame ones, dropping some. In the table there are 150,000 to 200,000 clones, over 75% of which are singletons. Sequencing was performed on PBMCs or T cells enriched from blood (not recorded which). These receptors came from a woman between 18 and 29 years old who had recovered from COVID-19.

J is TRBJ1-1 and V is TRBV10-3; 11 positions agree with TRBD1. CDR1 and CDR2 (germline): ENHRY, SYGVKD. The CDR3 is 11 amino acids. The trim removed 9 bases at V and 8 bases at J, leaving 2 bases unmatched. For the CDR3, the DNA is TGTGCCATAGGACAGGGGGCGGAAGCTTTCTTT. Encoded protein: CAIGQGAEAFF.

This clone appeared once. The rearrangement joins TRBV5-4 to TRBJ2-1; TRBD2 aligns across 7 bases. Germline trimming cut 4 bases from V and 4 bases from J; bases unmatched to any gene: 5. Germline V gene data show CDR1 as SGHNT and CDR2 as YYREEE (reference sequence). The CDR3 is 14 amino acids. The CDR3 protein is CASSPAGVYNEQFF. CDR3 bases: TGTGCCAGCAGCCCTGCGGGGGTTTACAATGAGCAGTTCTTC.

The rearrangement uses TRBV7-3 and TRBJ2-3; TRBD2 agrees at 8 bases. The CDR3 spans 16 residues. Per the germline V gene, CDR1 is SGHTA and CDR2 is FQGTGA. V trimming: 4 bases; J trimming: 6 bases; junction bases outside the gene matches: 12. This chain's CDR3 is CASSSAGGLGSDTQYF. CDR3 sequence (DNA): TGTGCCAGCAGCTCCGCGGGGGGACTAGGCAGTGATACGCAGTATTTT.

The chain recombines TRBV5-8 with TRBJ2-1; weak D call: TRBD1 (5 bases). Germline-derived CDR1 and CDR2 are SGHTS and YDEGEE. The length of the CDR3 is 15 residues. The germline V and J ends were trimmed by 2 bases and 2 bases, with 11 bases remaining between them. The CDR3 here is CASSFTTATYNEQFF. The CDR3 DNA sequence: TGTGCCAGCAGCTTTACGACAGCGACCTACAATGAGCAGTTCTTC. Filled out from reference TRBV5-8 and TRBJ2-1, the complete variable domain reads EAGVTQSPTHLIKTRGQQATLRCSPISGHTSVYWYQQALGLGLQFLLWYDEGEERNRGNFPPRFSGRQFPNYSSELNVNALELEDSALYLCASSFTTATYNEQFFGPGTRLTVL.

The J gene is TRBJ2-7, the V gene TRBV12-3 or TRBV12-4, with D perhaps matching TRBD2 (5 bases). This CDR3 is built from 11 residues. V was trimmed by 3 bases and J by 9 bases, leaving 9 bases between them. CDR3 amino acids: CASSFGVGQYF. The CDR3 bases are TGTGCCAGCAGTTTCGGGGTTGGGCAGTACTTC.

The chain joins TRBV30 to TRBJ1-1; D call uncertain. Germline assignment: CDR1 GTSNPN and CDR2 SVGIG (reference sequence). V gave up 3 bases and J gave up 6 bases, with 11 bases separating them. The CDR3 has 12 amino acids. CDR3 nucleotide sequence: TGTGCCTGGAGAGTATTAGAGGCTGAAGCTTTCTTT. Amino acids: CAWRVLEAEAFF.

The rearrangement joins TRBV7-9 to TRBJ2-1, with TRBD2 matching over 7 bases. V shed 4 bases, J shed 2 bases, and the junction held 8 bases outside the gene matches. The germline CDR1 and CDR2 sequences are SEHNR and FQNEAQ (reference sequence). The CDR3 has 16 amino acids. Here the CDR3 reads CASSSDLAAPYNEQFF. Here the CDR3 DNA reads TGTGCCAGCAGCTCCGATCTAGCGGCACCCTACAATGAGCAGTTCTTC.

In its sample, this clone was seen a few times. The chain employs TRBV9 and TRBJ1-4; D not resolved. The CDR3 is 13 residues long. Trimming removed 0 bases from V and 8 bases from J, with 8 bases in between. Germline CDR1 SGDLS, CDR2 YYNGEE. The CDR3 DNA sequence: TGTGCCAGCAGCGTAGGCTCAGGAGAAAAACTGTTTTTT. Protein: CASSVGSGEKLFF.

CDR3 amino acids: CASSQDRETEAFF. The CDR3 DNA reads TGTGCCAGCAGCCAGGACAGGGAAACTGAAGCTTTCTTT. The gene calls are TRBV4-2 and TRBJ1-1, with 8 nucleotides matching TRBD1. The CDR3 loop spans 13 amino acids. With V trimmed by 3 bases and J by 5 bases, 2 bases remained unmatched. Germline V CDR1 and CDR2: LGHNA, YNFKEQ.

The J gene is TRBJ2-7, the V gene TRBV6-2 or TRBV6-3, with D possibly TRBD1 on 5 matching bases. CDR1 MNHEY and CDR2 SVGEGT come from the germline V gene. The length of the CDR3 is 13 residues. Trimming took 2 bases from V and 2 from J, leaving 7 bases between them. CDR3 sequence (DNA): TGTGCCAGCAGTTACGACAGAACCTACGAGCAGTACTTC. Translation gives CASSYDRTYEQYF.

The rearrangement links TRBV30 to TRBJ1-2; TRBD1 might be the D (5 bases). V lost 8 bases, J lost 3 bases, and 22 bases lay in between. The CDR3 contains 15 residues. In germline, CDR1 is GTSNPN, CDR2 SVGIG (reference sequence). CDR3 protein: CAGQWILNTYYGYTF. The CDR3 DNA reads as TGTGCCGGACAATGGATTTTAAACACCTACTATGGCTACACCTTC.

This clone was observed a single time. The V call is TRBV5-4, the J call TRBJ2-1, with 7 bases matching TRBD2. Per germline, CDR1 SGHNT and CDR2 YYREEE (reference sequence). The CDR3 is made up of 17 amino acids. Trimming took 3 bases from V and 8 from J; bases not matched to a gene: 17. DNA of the CDR3: TGTGCCAGCAGCTCGGGAGAATATAGCGGAGGGAGGGATGAGCAGTTCTTC. Its protein is CASSSGEYSGGRDEQFF.

The chain employs TRBV3-1 (or the pseudogene TRBV3-2) and TRBJ2-7; 8 nucleotides line up with TRBD2. J gave up 5 bases and V 2 bases, and 5 bases lay outside the gene matches. Germline loops: CDR1 LGHDT, CDR2 YNNKEL (reference sequence). There are 14 residues in the CDR3. As DNA, the CDR3 is TGTGCCAGCAGCCAATTGCGGGAGGTCCACGAGCAGTACTTC. Amino acid sequence: CASSQLREVHEQYF.